Listed here are 6 T cell receptor beta chains from one sample, sequenced in a study of blood T cell repertoires in COVID-19. Libraries were prepared by immunoSEQ multiplex PCR; TCRdb keeps only in-frame clonotypes and omits some of them. This table holds some 530,000 clones, approximately 85% found once. Sequenced: peripheral blood. The receptors were gathered from a human donor in a cohort sampled during active COVID-19.

The chain uses TRBV12-3 or TRBV12-4 and TRBJ1-1; D is unresolved. The CDR3 totals 13 residues. The germline V and J ends were trimmed by 4 bases and 0 bases, with 6 bases remaining between them. In nucleotides, the CDR3 is TGTGCCAGCAGTTACGGGGTGAACACTGAAGCTTTCTTT. It codes for CASSYGVNTEAFF.

This chain connects TRBV5-1 to TRBJ1-2; D possibly corresponds to TRBD1 (6 bases). The germline V gene encodes CDR1 SGHRS and CDR2 YFSETQ. CDR3 length: 18 residues. V dropped 0 bases and J dropped 4 bases, with 22 bases sitting between them. CDR3 sequence: CASSLEPGAKVSGYGYTF. The CDR3 DNA sequence: TGCGCCAGCAGCTTGGAGCCAGGGGCTAAGGTGTCGGGCTATGGCTACACCTTC. Complete variable domain (other parts from reference TRBV5-1 and TRBJ1-2): KAGVTQTPRYLIKTRGQQVTLSCSPISGHRSVSWYQQTPGQGLQFLFEYFSETQRNKGNFPGRFSGRQFSNSRSEMNVSTLELGDSALYLCASSLEPGAKVSGYGYTFGSGTRLTVV.

V gene TRBV27 combines with J gene TRBJ1-2; 7 bases line up with TRBD1. The CDR3 is made up of 15 amino acids. CDR1 and CDR2 from the germline V gene are MNHEY and SMNVEV (reference sequence). The V segment lost 3 bases and the J segment 4 bases; nucleotides outside the gene matches: 8. Here the CDR3 DNA reads TGTGCCAGCAGTTTGGGGACAGCATTTTCCTATGGCTACACCTTC. It is translated as CASSLGTAFSYGYTF.

This clone was found a few times. CDR3 amino acids: CAISKLAGDGGNEQFF. The CDR3 DNA is TGTGCCATCAGTAAGTTAGCGGGAGACGGAGGGAATGAGCAGTTCTTC. The chain is built from TRBV10-3 and TRBJ2-1; 9 nucleotides align to TRBD2. Trimming took 5 bases from V and 7 from J; bases not matched to a gene: 12. From germline, CDR1 is ENHRY and CDR2 SYGVKD. CDR3 size: 16 residues.

The chain combines TRBV11-2 with TRBJ2-7; tentatively, D is TRBD1 (5 bases). V dropped 6 bases and J dropped 3 bases, with 18 bases sitting between them. Germline V gene data show CDR1 as SGHAT and CDR2 as FQNNGV. This CDR3 contains 15 residues. In DNA form, the CDR3 reads TGTGCCAGCAGTCCTATGCAAGGGGCATTCTACGAGCAGTACTTC. This sequence encodes CASSPMQGAFYEQYF.

This clone appeared a few times. The V call is TRBV7-2, the J call TRBJ1-4; TRBD1 matches at 8 bases. Per germline, CDR1 SGHTA and CDR2 FQGNSA. The CDR3 has 15 amino acids. V trimming: 4 bases; J trimming: 7 bases; junction bases outside the gene matches: 8. CDR3 DNA: TGTGCCAGCAGCTCACAGGGGGTCGGGGGTGAAAAACTGTTTTTT. Encoded protein: CASSSQGVGGEKLFF. Filled out from reference TRBV7-2 and TRBJ1-4, the complete variable domain reads GAGVSQSPSNKVTEKGKDVELRCDPISGHTALYWYRQSLGQGLEFLIYFQGNSAPDKSGLPSDRFSAERTGGSVSTLTIQRTQQEDSAVYLCASSSQGVGGEKLFFGSGTQLSVL.